This T cell receptor (beta chain) was identified during a study of T cell clusters in autoimmune cytopenias. TRB was amplified from approximately 230 ng of peripheral blood genomic DNA per sample. One tube held mixed TRB-A and TRB-B primer pools for touch-down PCR. TCRdb processed the multiplex PCR reads again and assigns one entry to each CDR3 protein, with no DNA. This table lists under 8,500 distinct CDR3 sequences. Per the germline V gene, CDR1 is MNHEY and CDR2 is SVGEGT. The CDR3 is made up of 14 amino acids. The origin of this receptor is a human donor with an autoimmune cytopenia or autoimmune hepatitis (not recorded which). The sample was peripheral blood. The chain is built from TRBV6-2 or TRBV6-3 and TRBJ2-1; the TCRdb call, TRBD1, lacks DNA for checking. The CDR3 is CASSPTGSYNEQFF.